Below are 20 T cell receptor beta chains sequenced from a single sample in a study of blood T cell repertoires in COVID-19. Repertoires were generated with immunoSEQ multiplex PCR, while TCRdb's copy carries only in-frame clones and drops some. The sample gives about 120,000 clones, around 76% of which show up once; around 5.2% is in the top ten. The sample consisted of peripheral blood. The receptors come from a man in his sixties with acute or convalescent COVID-19.

The chain employs TRBV6-5 and TRBJ2-1, with 7 positions matching TRBD2. Looked up from germline, CDR1 is MNHEY and CDR2 is SVGAGI. The V and J ends lost 6 bases and 1 base, in that order; junction bases with no gene match: 6. The CDR3 is 15 amino acids. The CDR3 coding sequence is TGTGCCAGCAGGGCTCTAGCGGCTTCCTACAATGAGCAGTTCTTC. Encoded protein: CASRALAASYNEQFF.

The gene calls are TRBV24-1 and TRBJ1-1; a possible D gene is TRBD1 (5 bases). This CDR3 spans 14 amino acids. In germline, CDR1 is KGHDR, CDR2 SFDVKD. V gave up 2 bases and J gave up 3 bases, with 9 bases separating them. The CDR3 coding sequence is TGTGCCACCAGTGATTACGGGGGGGACACTGAAGCTTTCTTT. This sequence encodes CATSDYGGDTEAFF.

The V and J genes are TRBV19 and TRBJ2-3; 7 bases are shared with TRBD2. CDR3 size: 15 residues. Germline lookup yields CDR1 LNHDA and CDR2 SQIVND (reference sequence). With V trimmed by 6 bases and J by 3 bases, 9 bases remained unmatched. This CDR3 reads CASRVQAGKTDTQYF. The DNA of the CDR3 is TGTGCCAGTAGGGTTCAAGCGGGAAAAACAGATACGCAGTATTTT.

The chain recombines TRBV29-1 with TRBJ1-2; 10 bases are a match to TRBD1. V trimming: 4 bases; J trimming: 8 bases; junction bases outside the gene matches: 4. Germline values: CDR1 SQVTM, CDR2 ANQGSEA. The CDR3 spans 12 residues. CDR3 in DNA: TGCAGCGTTGGGGGGGACAGGGGAGGCTACACCTTC. Residues: CSVGGDRGGYTF.

This clone is a singleton in its sample. The chain joins TRBV12-3 or TRBV12-4 to TRBJ1-1; TRBD1 might be the D (5 bases). The CDR3 extends over 13 amino acids. Trimming removed 6 bases from V and 3 bases from J, with 11 bases in between. The CDR3 here is CASSTTGYTEAFF. The CDR3 DNA follows: TGTGCCAGCAGCACCACAGGTTACACTGAAGCTTTCTTT.

The chain is built from TRBV4-1 and TRBJ2-7; tentatively, D is TRBD1 (5 bases). The CDR3 is 16 amino acids. Germline CDR1 is MGHRA and CDR2 is YSYEKL. V was shortened by 5 bases and J by 4 bases, with 21 bases between the two germline ends. The CDR3 DNA reads as TGCGCCAGCAGCGGTTCCCTGACAGACCTTCCTTACGAGCAGTACTTC. Translation gives CASSGSLTDLPYEQYF.

The rearrangement uses TRBV5-1 and TRBJ2-1; D might be TRBD2 (8 bases). Germline CDR1 is SGHRS and CDR2 is YFSETQ. This CDR3 spans 16 amino acids. Trimming cost V 4 bases and J 0 bases, with 14 bases left between them. The CDR3 DNA reads TGCGCCAGCAGCCGTAGCGGGACAGTCTCCTACAATGAGCAGTTCTTC. Residues: CASSRSGTVSYNEQFF.

V usage is TRBV6-6 and J usage is TRBJ1-6; 9 bases are shared with TRBD1. Germline V CDR1 and CDR2: MNHNY, SVGAGI (reference sequence). The V gene end was trimmed by 2 bases and the J gene end by 4 bases; junction bases not matched to a gene: 0. The CDR3 consists of 15 residues. The CDR3 DNA reads TGTGCCAGCAGTTACGGGACAGGGTATAATTCACCCCTCCACTTT. As protein: CASSYGTGYNSPLHF.

The chain joins TRBV10-3 to TRBJ1-2; unclear D gene. Germline-derived CDR1 and CDR2 are ENHRY and SYGVKD. There are 14 residues in the CDR3. V gave up 0 bases and J gave up 5 bases, with 10 bases separating them. CDR3 in DNA: TGTGCCATCAGTGAGTCGGAGGGAGTATATGGCTACACCTTC. Residues: CAISESEGVYGYTF.

The CDR3 loop is CASSQGLAETWYF. CDR3 DNA: TGTGCCAGCTCACAGGGACTAGCGGAAACATGGTACTTC. The V call is TRBV18, the J call TRBJ2-7; TRBD2 aligns across 11 bases. The germline gives CDR1 KGHSH, CDR2 LQKENI. There are 13 residues in the CDR3. V shed 4 bases, J shed 12 bases, and the junction held 8 bases outside the gene matches.

The rearrangement joins TRBV18 to TRBJ1-1; D call uncertain. The CDR3 totals 12 residues. Germline CDR1 and CDR2: KGHSH and LQKENI. V shed 5 bases and J shed 6 bases, with 10 bases lying between them. The CDR3 DNA follows: TGTGCCAGCTCAACCTCGGCGGCTGAAGCTTTCTTT. Protein product: CASSTSAAEAFF.

The CDR3 protein is CASSDSDSGSLEQFF. The CDR3 nucleotides read TGTGCCAGCAGTGACTCTGATAGCGGGAGTCTTGAGCAGTTCTTC. This sequence joins TRBV6-4 and TRBJ2-1, with 9 bases aligning to TRBD2. Germline V gene sequence: CDR1 MRHNA, CDR2 SNTAGT. V was clipped by 0 bases and J by 9 bases; unmatched bases: 6. This CDR3 has 15 residues.

The rearrangement links TRBV28 to TRBJ1-2, with a tentative D call TRBD1 (5 bases). CDR1 is MDHEN and CDR2 is SYDVKM in the germline V gene. This CDR3 contains 12 residues. The V gene lost 8 bases and the J gene lost 4 bases, with 11 bases spanning the gap. CDR3 region: CASLDSVYGYTF. The CDR3 nucleotides read TGTGCCAGCCTTGACAGTGTCTATGGCTACACCTTC.

CDR3 sequence reads: CATSREASSPYEQYF. CDR3 sequence (DNA): TGTGCCACCAGCAGAGAAGCCAGTAGCCCCTACGAGCAGTACTTC. This chain joins TRBV15 and TRBJ2-7; D is undetermined. CDR3 length: 15 amino acids. CDR1 is LNHNV and CDR2 is YYDKDF in the germline V gene (reference sequence). V lost 0 bases and J lost 2, with 11 bases in between.

The genes are TRBV2 and TRBJ1-4; no firm D call. Germline lookup yields CDR1 SNHLY and CDR2 FYNNEI. Trimming took 2 bases from V and 4 from J, leaving 8 bases between them. The CDR3 is 14 amino acids. This CDR3 is CASSETEYNEKLFF. The CDR3 nucleotides read TGTGCCAGCAGTGAAACAGAGTATAATGAAAAACTGTTTTTT.

This clone occurred a few times. This chain joins TRBV28 and TRBJ2-7, with D maybe TRBD1 (6 bases). Germline assignment: CDR1 MDHEN and CDR2 SYDVKM. This CDR3 contains 13 residues. Trimming took 5 bases from V and 0 from J, leaving 8 bases between them. CDR3 sequence reads: CASSGQNSYEQYF. The CDR3 DNA reads TGTGCCAGCAGTGGACAGAACTCCTACGAGCAGTACTTC.

The rearrangement joins TRBV24-1 to TRBJ2-1; the D gene is possibly TRBD1 (6 bases). V was trimmed by 4 bases and J by 3 bases, leaving 12 bases between them. Germline-derived CDR1 and CDR2 are KGHDR and SFDVKD. The CDR3 covers 15 residues. The CDR3 reads CATSEADSGYNEQFF. The CDR3 region has the DNA TGTGCCACCAGTGAGGCGGACAGCGGCTACAATGAGCAGTTCTTC.

The chain couples TRBV9 to TRBJ2-7; TRBD2 is a possible D gene (6 bases). Germline V lookup: CDR1 SGDLS, CDR2 YYNGEE. CDR3 size: 14 residues. V lost 4 bases and J lost 0, with 11 bases in between. CDR3 in amino acids: CASSRDFSSYEQYF. In DNA, the CDR3 is TGTGCCAGCAGCAGGGACTTCAGCTCCTACGAGCAGTACTTC.

The chain is built from TRBV5-1 and TRBJ2-4; a weak D match, TRBD2 (5 bases). Trimming took 2 bases from V and 7 from J, leaving 10 bases between them. The CDR3 sequence is 13 residues long. Per germline, CDR1 SGHRS and CDR2 YFSETQ. CDR3 sequence reads: CASSFEGSNIQYF. DNA for the CDR3: TGCGCCAGCAGCTTCGAGGGCTCGAACATTCAGTACTTC.

The chain employs TRBV28 and TRBJ2-5; 8 bases match TRBD2. CDR1 and CDR2 (germline): MDHEN, SYDVKM. The junction had 6 bases not matched to a gene; V was cut back by 3 bases and J by 0 bases. The CDR3 extends over 16 amino acids. The CDR3 reads CASSFQRGSYQETQYF. CDR3 coding DNA: TGTGCCAGCAGTTTTCAGCGGGGGTCGTACCAAGAGACCCAGTACTTC.